These T cell receptor beta chains were read from a single sample in a study of HIV-infected patients and healthy controls. TCRdb reanalysed the 5' RACE reads using MiXCR and keeps one entry per CDR3 protein. In the table there are about 9,100 distinct CDR3 sequences, 7% to 8.5% of which are singletons. This specimen was blood, taken before antiretroviral therapy. All receptors derive from an adult with HIV infection. Each CDR3 is given without its conserved first and last residue.

TRBJ2-5 TRBV3-1 ASSQDNMVGLASYQETQY
TRBJ1-1 TRBV3-1 ASSQELRQGPGTEAF
TRBJ2-6 TRBV9 ASSPTAARRSGANVLT
TRBJ2-2 TRBV21-1 AELAGELF
TRBJ1-1 TRBV7-9 ASWDMNTEAF
TRBJ2-5 TRBV5-1 ASRPGQETQY
TRBJ1-2 TRBV4-1 ASSQGGTGSLANYGYT
TRBJ2-5 TRBV5-4 ASSHALQVPQTQY
TRBJ1-5 TRBV27 ASSLISNQPQH
TRBJ2-7 TRBV5-1 ASSIPPYEQY
TRBJ1-6 TRBV11-2 ASSSLDAKGLGSPLH
TRBJ2-3 TRBV5-6 ASSFTSTGADTQY
TRBJ2-3 TRBV5-1 ASSSRTESTDTQY
TRBJ2-1 TRBV11-1 ASSLLAGPSNEQF
TRBJ1-1 TRBV20-1 SARDRPQGAAGTEAF
TRBJ2-3 TRBV10-3 AISPPGSSGRTDTQY
TRBJ2-1 TRBV6-5 ASRPDGSSYNEQF
TRBJ1-2 TRBV7-9 ASRGGREYGYT
TRBJ1-1 TRBV28 ASSLTQKHPMNTEAF
TRBJ1-5 TRBV5-1 ASSLQGAINQPQH
TRBJ1-4 TRBV7-2 ASSRGATNEKLF
TRBJ2-1 TRBV7-2 ASSMGTGAFYNEQF
TRBJ2-7 TRBV6-5 ASSYSTGLYEQY
TRBJ2-3 TRBV20-1 SARGWDSDTQY
TRBJ1-5 TRBV4-2 ASSQDRGDQPQH
TRBJ1-2 TRBV9 ASSVGGVLPTNYGYT
TRBJ2-1 TRBV6-2/TRBV6-3 ASAGLVRYEQF
TRBJ1-2 TRBV6-2/TRBV6-3 AIAGGDRYYGYT
TRBJ1-2 TRBV6-5 ASSRGGGFGYT
TRBJ2-7 TRBV20-1 SAMDGRSYEQY
TRBJ2-3 TRBV19 ASSIDLYMGSSTDTQY
TRBJ1-1 TRBV7-9 ASSWGQGTNTEAF
TRBJ2-3 TRBV6-5 ASSYSISSDTQY
TRBJ1-2 TRBV7-9 ASSLGRGAGGYT
TRBJ2-7 TRBV3-1 ASRQQGRREQY
TRBJ2-3 TRBV2 ASSEGTASTDTQY
TRBJ2-1 TRBV7-2 ASSYLPVEQF
TRBJ1-3 TRBV19 ASSDTHSGNTIY
TRBJ1-1 TRBV9 ASSVLPGHPGAF
TRBJ1-1 TRBV6-6 ASIGALSTEAF
TRBJ2-7 TRBV5-1 ASSFDRHPYEQY
TRBJ2-6 TRBV5-5 ASSLPPAGANVLT
TRBJ2-1 TRBV6-5 ASTPRSPYNEQF
TRBJ1-5 TRBV12-3/TRBV12-4 ASSRVPVDGIGMGNQPQH
TRBJ1-1 TRBV18 ASSKTGGDTEAF
TRBJ2-7 TRBV30 AWSVLRASYEQY
TRBJ2-3 TRBV10-3 AISETPTSTDTQY
TRBJ2-7 TRBV28 ASSPSWASGGHEQY